These 16 T cell receptor beta chains came from one sample sequenced in a study of T cell changes during pregnancy in multiple sclerosis. The assay was immunoSEQ multiplex PCR, and TCRdb's table has in-frame clones only and misses some. Found here are approximately 70,000 clones, about nine tenths of them singletons; the top ten hold around 0.75%. The sample in question was peripheral blood, obtained in the third trimester of pregnancy. All receptors derive from a female donor in good health, enrolled as a control in a pregnancy study.

This clone has only one observation. The chain couples TRBV4-3 to TRBJ2-1, with 10 bases aligning to TRBD2. Looked up from germline, CDR1 is LGHNA and CDR2 is YSLEER. This CDR3 has 15 residues. J was trimmed by 8 bases and V by 0 bases; bases with no gene match: 4. CDR3: CASSQESSGSDEQFF. The CDR3 region has the DNA TGCGCCAGCAGCCAAGAGTCTAGCGGGAGTGATGAGCAGTTCTTC.

This chain joins TRBV6-6 and TRBJ1-1; 11 bases fit TRBD1. V dropped 5 bases and J dropped 8; count of bases not matched to a gene: 10. Germline V lookup: CDR1 MNHNY, CDR2 SVGAGI (reference sequence). CDR3 length: 15 residues. CDR3 nucleotide sequence: TGTGCCAGCAGTCCTCGGGACAGGGGGGCTGGGGAAGCTTTCTTT. It specifies CASSPRDRGAGEAFF.

As DNA, the CDR3 is TGTGCCAGCTCGGACAGCATTTCTTATGGCTACACCTTC. Its protein is CASSDSISYGYTF. The rearrangement joins TRBV28 to TRBJ1-2, with a possible D match to TRBD1 (6 bases). The germline V gene has CDR1 MDHEN and CDR2 SYDVKM. The V and J ends lost 8 bases and 5 bases respectively, with 15 bases between them. The length of the CDR3 is 13 residues.

The V and J genes are TRBV19 and TRBJ1-5; D is ambiguous. The CDR3 is made up of 12 amino acids. CDR1 is LNHDA, CDR2 SQIVND, per germline (reference sequence). The V gene lost 5 bases and the J gene lost 3 bases, with 5 bases spanning the gap. The DNA of the CDR3 is TGTGCCAGTAGTTGGCCCAATCAGCCCCAGCATTTT. This translates into CASSWPNQPQHF.

The gene calls are TRBV19 and TRBJ1-1, with a possible D match to TRBD1 (5 bases). V was trimmed by 5 bases and J by 1 base, leaving 17 bases between them. Germline assignment: CDR1 LNHDA and CDR2 SQIVND (reference sequence). The CDR3 loop spans 16 amino acids. CDR3 loop: CASSVHNRRSNTEAFF. The CDR3 bases are TGTGCCAGTAGTGTCCATAACAGGCGATCGAACACTGAAGCTTTCTTT.

The CDR3 nucleotides are TGTGCCAGCAGTTTGTCTGGGTCGACAGGCGAAAAACTGTTTTTT. Encoded protein: CASSLSGSTGEKLFF. The chain carries TRBV28 and TRBJ1-4, with a possible D match to TRBD1 (6 bases). The CDR3 sequence is 15 residues long. Germline-derived CDR1 and CDR2 are MDHEN and SYDVKM. Between the trimmed V and J ends, which lost 3 bases and 8 bases, there was a span of 16 bases.

This clone showed up many times. This chain uses TRBV6-1 with TRBJ1-4; 9 bases match TRBD1. This CDR3 has 14 amino acids. V was clipped by 6 bases and J by 1 base; unmatched bases: 0. The germline CDR1 and CDR2 sequences are MNHNS and SASEGT. CDR3 DNA sequence: TGTGCCAGCAGGGACAGGGGAACTAATGAAAAACTGTTTTTT. Its protein is CASRDRGTNEKLFF.

CDR3 residues: CASSAGQVYGYTF. CDR3 DNA: TGTGCCAGCAGCGCCGGACAGGTATACGGCTACACCTTC. The J gene is TRBJ1-2, the V gene TRBV9, with 7 bases that match TRBD1. CDR3 size: 13 residues. Germline CDR1 is SGDLS and CDR2 is YYNGEE. V shed 3 bases and J 8 bases; nucleotides not matched to a gene: 7.

This chain links TRBV2 with TRBJ1-2, with 7 nucleotides matching TRBD1. CDR1 is SNHLY, CDR2 FYNNEI, per germline. V shed 7 bases, J shed 3 bases, and the junction held 5 bases outside the gene matches. The CDR3 is 13 amino acids. CDR3 protein: CASKPDRDYGYTF. The CDR3 bases are TGTGCCAGCAAGCCAGACAGGGACTATGGCTACACCTTC. The full variable domain, completed using reference TRBV2 and TRBJ1-2, is EPEVTQTPSHQVTQMGQEVILRCVPISNHLYFYWYRQILGQKVEFLVSFYNNEISEKSEIFDDQFSVERPDGSNFTLKIRSTKLEDSAMYFCASKPDRDYGYTFGSGTRLTVV.

This rearrangement joins TRBV9 to TRBJ1-2; D not certain. Germline V lookup: CDR1 SGDLS, CDR2 YYNGEE. The V gene lost 0 bases and the J gene lost 4 bases, with 4 bases spanning the gap. The CDR3 has 12 residues. The CDR3 region is CASSVDGYGYTF. The CDR3 nucleotides are TGTGCCAGCAGCGTAGACGGCTATGGCTACACCTTC. The whole variable domain, remainder taken from reference TRBV9 and TRBJ1-2, is DSGVTQTPKHLITATGQRVTLRCSPRSGDLSVYWYQQSLDQGLQFLIQYYNGEERAKGNILERFSAQQFPDLHSELNLSSLELGDSALYFCASSVDGYGYTFGSGTRLTVV.

This clone has a handful of counts. V gene TRBV6-1 combines with J gene TRBJ1-4, with 10 bases aligning to TRBD1. Germline loops: CDR1 MNHNS, CDR2 SASEGT. Losses at the gene ends were 3 bases for V and 5 bases for J; bases not matched to a gene: 0. This CDR3 region has 14 residues. The CDR3 is CASSEGQGNEKLFF. In DNA, the CDR3 is TGTGCCAGCAGTGAGGGACAGGGGAATGAAAAACTGTTTTTT.

The genes are TRBV7-9 and TRBJ1-1, with D unresolved. The ends were cut back, 1 base at V and 3 bases at J, with 9 bases in the middle. Germline V gene sequence: CDR1 SEHNR, CDR2 FQNEAQ (reference sequence). The CDR3 consists of 14 residues. CDR3 sequence (DNA): TGTGCCAGCAGCTTAGGGGTTGCGGACACTGAAGCTTTCTTT. Protein: CASSLGVADTEAFF.

This chain connects TRBV4-1 to TRBJ2-1; TRBD1 matches at 10 bases. Germline loops: CDR1 MGHRA, CDR2 YSYEKL. This CDR3 is 15 amino acids long. The V gene end was trimmed by 4 bases and the J gene end by 8 bases; junction bases not matched to a gene: 8. The CDR3 here is CASSRGQGDVDEQFF. The CDR3 DNA reads as TGCGCCAGCAGCCGAGGACAGGGGGATGTCGATGAGCAGTTCTTC.

The chain couples TRBV25-1 to TRBJ2-2, with a tentative D call TRBD1 (6 bases). This CDR3 spans 15 amino acids. Deletions cut 6 bases from V and 2 bases from J, with 13 bases between. Germline CDR1 MGHDK, CDR2 SYGVNS. This chain's CDR3 is CASSSQGLNTGELFF. The CDR3 region has the DNA TGTGCCAGCAGCTCCCAGGGGCTCAACACCGGGGAGCTGTTTTTT.

The chain carries TRBV4-3 and TRBJ1-5; D may be TRBD1 (6 bases). The CDR3 contains 16 residues. Between the trimmed V and J ends, which lost 1 base and 4 bases, there was a span of 14 bases. From germline, CDR1 is LGHNA and CDR2 YSLEER. CDR3 DNA sequence: TGCGCCAGCAGCCAAGCCCCAGCAGGGGAGAATCAGCCCCAGCATTTT. It is translated as CASSQAPAGENQPQHF.

V usage is TRBV28 and J usage is TRBJ2-5; no clear D. The CDR3 extends over 13 amino acids. Germline V gene lookup returns CDR1 MDHEN and CDR2 SYDVKM. The V end was cut by 7 bases, the J end by 5 bases, with 14 bases between. The CDR3 DNA reads as TGTGCCAGCACCCCACCCGGGTTGGAGACCCAGTACTTC. Its protein is CASTPPGLETQYF.